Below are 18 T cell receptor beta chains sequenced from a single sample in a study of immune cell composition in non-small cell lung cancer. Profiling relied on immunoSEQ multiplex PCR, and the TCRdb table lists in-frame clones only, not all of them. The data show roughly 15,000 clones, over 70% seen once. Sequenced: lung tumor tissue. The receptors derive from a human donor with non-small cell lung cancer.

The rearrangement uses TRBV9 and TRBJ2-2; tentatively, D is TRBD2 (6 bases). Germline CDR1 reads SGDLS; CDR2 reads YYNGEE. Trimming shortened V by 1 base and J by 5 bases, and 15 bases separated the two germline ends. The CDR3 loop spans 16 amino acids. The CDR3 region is CASSVLGTLTTGELFF. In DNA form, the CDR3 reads TGTGCCAGCAGCGTACTAGGGACTCTCACGACCGGGGAGCTGTTTTTT.

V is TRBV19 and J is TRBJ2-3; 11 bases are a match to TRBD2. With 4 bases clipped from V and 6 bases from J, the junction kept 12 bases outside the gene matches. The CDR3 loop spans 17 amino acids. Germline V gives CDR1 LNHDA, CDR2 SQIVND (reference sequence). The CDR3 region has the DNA TGTGCCAGTAGTAACGCGCTAGCGGGAGGTTCTCAGGATACGCAGTATTTT. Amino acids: CASSNALAGGSQDTQYF.

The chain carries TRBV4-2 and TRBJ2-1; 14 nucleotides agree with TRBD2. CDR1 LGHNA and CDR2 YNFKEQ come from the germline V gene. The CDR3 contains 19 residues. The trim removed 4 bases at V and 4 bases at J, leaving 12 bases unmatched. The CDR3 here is CASSPKPGLAGVGYNEQFF. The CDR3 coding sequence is TGTGCCAGCAGCCCCAAACCGGGACTAGCGGGAGTGGGGTACAATGAGCAGTTCTTC.

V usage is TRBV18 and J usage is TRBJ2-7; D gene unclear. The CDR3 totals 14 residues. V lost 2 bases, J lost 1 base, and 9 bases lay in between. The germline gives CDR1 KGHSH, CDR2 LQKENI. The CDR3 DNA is TGTGCCAGCTCACCAAACACAGATTCCTACGAGCAGTACTTC. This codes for CASSPNTDSYEQYF.

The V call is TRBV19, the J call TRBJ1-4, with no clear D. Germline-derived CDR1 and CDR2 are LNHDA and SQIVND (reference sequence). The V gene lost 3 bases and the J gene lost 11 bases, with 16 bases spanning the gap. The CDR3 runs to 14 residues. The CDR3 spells CASSIARANGKLFF. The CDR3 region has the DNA TGTGCCAGTAGTATCGCCCGAGCAAATGGGAAACTGTTTTTT.

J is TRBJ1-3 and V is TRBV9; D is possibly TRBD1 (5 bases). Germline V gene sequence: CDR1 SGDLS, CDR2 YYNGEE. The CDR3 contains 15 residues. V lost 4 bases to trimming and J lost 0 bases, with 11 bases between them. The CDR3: CASSRGGNSGNTIYF. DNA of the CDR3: TGTGCCAGCAGCCGGGGCGGCAACTCTGGAAACACCATATATTTT.

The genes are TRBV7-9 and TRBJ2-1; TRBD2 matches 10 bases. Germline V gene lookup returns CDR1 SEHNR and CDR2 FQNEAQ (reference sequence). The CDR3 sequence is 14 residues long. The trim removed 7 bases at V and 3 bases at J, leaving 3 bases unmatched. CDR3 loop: CASTERGGYNEQFF. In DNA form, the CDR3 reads TGTGCCAGCACCGAGCGGGGGGGCTACAATGAGCAGTTCTTC.

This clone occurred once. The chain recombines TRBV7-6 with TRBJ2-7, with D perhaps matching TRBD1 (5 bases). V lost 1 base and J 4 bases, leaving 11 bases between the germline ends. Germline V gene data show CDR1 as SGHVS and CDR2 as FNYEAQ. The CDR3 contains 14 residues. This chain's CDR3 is CASSLEQQVYEQYF. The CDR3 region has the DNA TGTGCCAGCAGCTTAGAGCAACAGGTTTACGAGCAGTACTTC.

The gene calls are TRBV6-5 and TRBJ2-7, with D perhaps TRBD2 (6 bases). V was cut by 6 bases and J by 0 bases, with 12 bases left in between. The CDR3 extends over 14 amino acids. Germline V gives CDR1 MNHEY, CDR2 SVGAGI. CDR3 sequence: CASRRLGSSYEQYF. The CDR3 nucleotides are TGTGCCAGCAGAAGACTAGGGAGCTCCTACGAGCAGTACTTC.

CDR3 sequence reads: CATSRDFTRVGPSYEQYF. DNA for the CDR3: TGTGCCACCAGCAGAGATTTTACAAGGGTAGGGCCCTCCTACGAGCAGTACTTC. This sequence joins TRBV15 and TRBJ2-7; D is unresolved. Germline V gene lookup returns CDR1 LNHNV and CDR2 YYDKDF (reference sequence). Trimming shortened V by 0 bases and J by 0 bases, and 18 bases separated the two germline ends. This CDR3 has 18 residues.

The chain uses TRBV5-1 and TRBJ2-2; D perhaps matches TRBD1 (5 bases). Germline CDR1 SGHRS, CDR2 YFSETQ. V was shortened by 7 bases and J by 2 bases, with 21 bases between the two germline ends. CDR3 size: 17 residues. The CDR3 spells CASGARVKTLNTGELFF. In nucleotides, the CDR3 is TGCGCCAGCGGGGCCAGGGTTAAAACTTTAAACACCGGGGAGCTGTTTTTT. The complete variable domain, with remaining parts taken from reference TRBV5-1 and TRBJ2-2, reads KAGVTQTPRYLIKTRGQQVTLSCSPISGHRSVSWYQQTPGQGLQFLFEYFSETQRNKGNFPGRFSGRQFSNSRSEMNVSTLELGDSALYLCASGARVKTLNTGELFFGEGSRLTVL.

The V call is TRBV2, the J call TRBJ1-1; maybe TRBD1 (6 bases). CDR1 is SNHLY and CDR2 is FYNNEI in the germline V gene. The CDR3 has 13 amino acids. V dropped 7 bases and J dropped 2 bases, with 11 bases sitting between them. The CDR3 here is CASNPQGNTEAFF. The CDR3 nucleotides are TGTGCCAGCAACCCACAGGGTAACACTGAAGCTTTCTTT.

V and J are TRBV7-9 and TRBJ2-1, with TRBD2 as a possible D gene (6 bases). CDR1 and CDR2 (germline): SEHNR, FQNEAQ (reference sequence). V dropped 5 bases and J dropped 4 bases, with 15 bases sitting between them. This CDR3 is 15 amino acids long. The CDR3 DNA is TGTGCCAGCAGCAGAGCGGGCCCGGGGTACAATGAGCAGTTCTTC. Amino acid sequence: CASSRAGPGYNEQFF. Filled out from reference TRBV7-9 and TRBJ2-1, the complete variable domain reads DTGVSQNPRHKITKRGQNVTFRCDPISEHNRLYWYRQTLGQGPEFLTYFQNEAQLEKSRLLSDRFSAERPKGSFSTLEIQRTEQGDSAMYLCASSRAGPGYNEQFFGPGTRLTVL.

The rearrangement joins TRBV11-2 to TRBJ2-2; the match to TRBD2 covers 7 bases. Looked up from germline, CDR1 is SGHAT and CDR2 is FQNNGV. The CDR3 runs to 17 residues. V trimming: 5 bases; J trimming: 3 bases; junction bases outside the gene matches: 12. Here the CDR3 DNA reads TGTGCCAGCAGCCCACGGGTGGCGGGAGAAGACACCGGGGAGCTGTTTTTT. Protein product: CASSPRVAGEDTGELFF.

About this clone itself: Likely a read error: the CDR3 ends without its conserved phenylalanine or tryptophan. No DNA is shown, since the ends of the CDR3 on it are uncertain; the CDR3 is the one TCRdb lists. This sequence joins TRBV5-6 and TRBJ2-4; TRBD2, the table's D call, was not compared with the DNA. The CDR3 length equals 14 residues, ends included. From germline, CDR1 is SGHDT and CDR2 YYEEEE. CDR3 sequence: CASSLRTSGREPLV.

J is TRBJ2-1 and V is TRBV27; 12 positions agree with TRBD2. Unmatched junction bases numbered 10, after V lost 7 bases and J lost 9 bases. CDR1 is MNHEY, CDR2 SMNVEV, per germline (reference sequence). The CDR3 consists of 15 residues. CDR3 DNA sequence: TGTGCCAGCATCTCTAGCGGGAGGGCGACGGGTGAGCAGTTCTTC. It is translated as CASISSGRATGEQFF.

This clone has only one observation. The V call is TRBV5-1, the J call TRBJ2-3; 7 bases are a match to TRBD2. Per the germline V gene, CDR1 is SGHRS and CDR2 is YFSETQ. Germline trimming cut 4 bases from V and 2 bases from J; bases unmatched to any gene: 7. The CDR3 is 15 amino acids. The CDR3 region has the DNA TGCGCCAGCAGCCAAGGACTAGAGGTCACAGATACGCAGTATTTT. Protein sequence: CASSQGLEVTDTQYF.

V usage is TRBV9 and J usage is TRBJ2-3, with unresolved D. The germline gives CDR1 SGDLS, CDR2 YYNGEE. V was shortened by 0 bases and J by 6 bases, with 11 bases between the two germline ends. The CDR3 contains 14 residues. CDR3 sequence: CASSVDKPSDTQYF. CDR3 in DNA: TGTGCCAGCAGCGTAGATAAGCCGAGCGATACGCAGTATTTT.